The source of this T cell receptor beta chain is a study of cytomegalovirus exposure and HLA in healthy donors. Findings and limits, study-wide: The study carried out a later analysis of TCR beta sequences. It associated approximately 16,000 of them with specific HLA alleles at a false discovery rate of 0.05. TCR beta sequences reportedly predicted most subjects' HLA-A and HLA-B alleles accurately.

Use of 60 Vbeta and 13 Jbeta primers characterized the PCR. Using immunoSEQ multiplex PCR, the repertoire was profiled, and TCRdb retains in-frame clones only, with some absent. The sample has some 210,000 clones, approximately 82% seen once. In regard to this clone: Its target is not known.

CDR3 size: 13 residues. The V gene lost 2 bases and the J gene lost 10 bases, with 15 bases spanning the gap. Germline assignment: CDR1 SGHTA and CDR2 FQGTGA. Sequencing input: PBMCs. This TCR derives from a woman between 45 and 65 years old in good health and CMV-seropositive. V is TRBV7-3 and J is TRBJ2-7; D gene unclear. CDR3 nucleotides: TGTGCCAGCAGCTTAGGTCCACCCGAGAGACAGTACTTC. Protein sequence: CASSLGPPERQYF.